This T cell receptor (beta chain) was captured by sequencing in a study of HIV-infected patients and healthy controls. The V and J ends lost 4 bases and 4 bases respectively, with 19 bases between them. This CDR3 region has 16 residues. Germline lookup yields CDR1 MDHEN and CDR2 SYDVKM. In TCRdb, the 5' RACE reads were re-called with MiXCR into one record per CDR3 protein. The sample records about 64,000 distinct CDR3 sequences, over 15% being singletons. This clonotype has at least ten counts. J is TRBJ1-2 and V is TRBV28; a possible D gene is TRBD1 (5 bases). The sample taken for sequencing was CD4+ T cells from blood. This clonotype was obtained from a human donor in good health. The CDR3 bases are TGTGCCAGCAGTTCACCCGGGACTGCAAGATCCTATGGCTACACCTTC. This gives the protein CASSSPGTARSYGYTF.